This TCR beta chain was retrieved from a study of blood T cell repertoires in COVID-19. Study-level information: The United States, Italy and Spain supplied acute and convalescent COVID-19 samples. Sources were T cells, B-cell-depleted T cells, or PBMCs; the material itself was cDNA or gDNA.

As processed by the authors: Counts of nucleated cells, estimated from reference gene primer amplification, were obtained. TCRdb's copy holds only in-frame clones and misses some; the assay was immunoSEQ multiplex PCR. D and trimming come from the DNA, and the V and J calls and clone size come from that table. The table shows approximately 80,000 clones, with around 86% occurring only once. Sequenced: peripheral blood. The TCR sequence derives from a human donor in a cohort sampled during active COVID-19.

CDR3 loop: CASSLATSRHQRNNEQFF. The CDR3 region has the DNA TGTGCCAGCAGCTTAGCAACCTCGAGGCACCAGAGAAACAATGAGCAGTTCTTC. The chain carries TRBV7-6 and TRBJ2-1; D not certain. Between the trimmed V and J ends, which lost 0 bases and 5 bases, there was a span of 20 bases. The length of the CDR3 is 18 residues. Germline V gives CDR1 SGHVS, CDR2 FNYEAQ.